This TCR beta chain appears in the sequencing data of a study of blood T cell repertoires in COVID-19. About the study: Material from acute and convalescent COVID-19 was sourced from the United States, Italy and Spain.

Per the authors' pipeline: Estimation of nucleated cell counts relied on the amplification of reference gene primers. TCRdb's table, derived via immunoSEQ multiplex PCR, lists solely in-frame clones and lacks some. V and J calls and clone size follow that table, whereas D and trimming were derived from the DNA. The sample shows approximately 220,000 clones, approximately 83% of them seen only once. The germline V gene has CDR1 MGHRA and CDR2 YSYEKL. V was pared by 6 bases and J by 6 bases, with 14 bases between. The CDR3 length is 13 residues. The chain joins TRBV4-1 to TRBJ1-2; D is undetermined. The TCR originated in a woman aged 50 to 60 who had been exposed to COVID-19. The material sequenced was PBMCs or T cells enriched from blood (not recorded which). This chain's CDR3 is CASSLREGNGYTF. CDR3 nucleotide sequence: TGCGCCAGCAGTCTAAGGGAGGGAAATGGCTACACCTTC.